This TCR beta chain was retrieved from a study of blood T cell repertoires in COVID-19. Background on the study: The cDNA or gDNA used as material had been derived from T cells, B-cell-depleted T cells, or PBMCs.

Original analysis: Reference gene primer amplification yielded estimated nucleated cell counts. The data were produced by immunoSEQ multiplex PCR, yet TCRdb's version contains in-frame clones alone and is incomplete. Clonal size and the V and J genes are those of that table, whereas D and trimming came from the DNA. This table has hundreds of thousands of clones, 70% to 90% appearing once. Germline CDR1 reads SGHTS; CDR2 reads YDEGEE. This CDR3 region has 15 residues. V gave up 4 bases and J gave up 4 bases; unmatched junction bases: 5. Participants were aged 18 to 89 years from about two dozen US areas. Clinical history reported by participants formed the basis on which cohorts were assigned.

This receptor was identified in a woman between 45 and 60 years old in a cohort exposed to, infected with or recovered from COVID-19 (not recorded which). V gene TRBV5-8 combines with J gene TRBJ2-2; 9 nucleotides match TRBD1. Sequencing was done on a sample of PBMCs or T cells enriched from blood (not recorded which). This CDR3 reads CASSKGTGITGELFF. The CDR3 coding sequence is TGTGCCAGCAGCAAAGGGACAGGGATCACCGGGGAGCTGTTTTTT. Full variable domain (outside the CDR3, taken from reference TRBV5-8 and TRBJ2-2): EAGVTQSPTHLIKTRGQQATLRCSPISGHTSVYWYQQALGLGLQFLLWYDEGEERNRGNFPPRFSGRQFPNYSSELNVNALELEDSALYLCASSKGTGITGELFFGEGSRLTVL.